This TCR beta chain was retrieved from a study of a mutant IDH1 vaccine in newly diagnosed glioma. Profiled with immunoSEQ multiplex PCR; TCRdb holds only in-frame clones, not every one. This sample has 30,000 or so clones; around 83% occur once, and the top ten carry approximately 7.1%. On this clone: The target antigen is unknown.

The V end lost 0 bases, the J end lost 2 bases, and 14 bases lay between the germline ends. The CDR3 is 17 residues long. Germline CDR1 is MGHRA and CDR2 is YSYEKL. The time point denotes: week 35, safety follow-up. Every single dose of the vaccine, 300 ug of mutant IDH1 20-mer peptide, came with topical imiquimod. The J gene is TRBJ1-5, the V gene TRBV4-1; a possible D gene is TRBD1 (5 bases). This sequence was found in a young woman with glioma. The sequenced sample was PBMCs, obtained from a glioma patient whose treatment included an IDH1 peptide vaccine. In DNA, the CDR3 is TGCGCCAGCAGCCAAGATTTAATTTCGGGACGCAATCAGCCCCAGCATTTT. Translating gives CASSQDLISGRNQPQHF.